This passage covers 19 T cell receptor beta chains from one sample sequenced in a study of control samples from healthy donors and cancer patients. Method: immunoSEQ multiplex PCR; TCRdb's copy keeps in-frame clones and lacks some. The sample consists of 150,000 to 200,000 clones, approximately 86% of them appearing once. Sequenced input: blood. The source is a man in his late teens or twenties in good health.

This rearrangement joins TRBV7-6 to TRBJ2-5; 10 bases align to TRBD2. The CDR3 spans 16 residues. The J segment lost 8 bases and the V segment lost 5 bases, leaving 14 bases of the junction unmatched. CDR1 is SGHVS and CDR2 is FNYEAQ in the germline V gene. This CDR3 reads CASSARTSGNVVTQYF. The CDR3 DNA reads TGTGCCAGCAGCGCACGGACTAGCGGAAATGTTGTTACCCAGTACTTC. The full variable domain, with the rest looked up from reference TRBV7-6 and TRBJ2-5, is GAGVSQSPRYKVTKRGQDVALRCDPISGHVSLYWYRQALGQGPEFLTYFNYEAQQDKSGLPNDRFSAERPEGSISTLTIQRTEQRDSAMYRCASSARTSGNVVTQYFGPGTRLLVL.

The chain links TRBV5-5 to TRBJ2-5; 10 bases line up with TRBD1. The germline gives CDR1 SGHKS, CDR2 YYEKEE (reference sequence). The CDR3 runs to 15 residues. The V gene end was trimmed by 4 bases and the J gene end by 5 bases; junction bases not matched to a gene: 8. The CDR3 nucleotides read TGTGCCAGCAGCCCGTCGACAGGGGGCGGGGAGACCCAGTACTTC. Residues: CASSPSTGGGETQYF.

V is TRBV19 and J is TRBJ2-6; TRBD2 matches at 7 bases. The junction had 7 bases not matched to a gene; V was cut back by 7 bases and J by 4 bases. Germline CDR1 and CDR2: LNHDA and SQIVND (reference sequence). The CDR3 is made up of 15 amino acids. CDR3 DNA: TGTGCCAGTACCCCGACTAGCCTCGGGGCCAACGTCCTGACTTTC. Translating it yields CASTPTSLGANVLTF.

The chain joins TRBV18 to TRBJ2-7; D might be TRBD1 (6 bases). Germline V gives CDR1 KGHSH, CDR2 LQKENI. The CDR3 extends over 13 amino acids. Trimming removed 4 bases at V and 4 bases at J, with 11 bases between. The CDR3 bases are TGTGCCAGCTCACTAGGGACACCATACGAGCAGTACTTC. This gives the protein CASSLGTPYEQYF. Variable domain in full (rest from reference TRBV18 and TRBJ2-7): NAGVMQNPRHLVRRRGQEARLRCSPMKGHSHVYWYRQLPEEGLKFMVYLQKENIIDESGMPKERFSAEFPKEGPSILRIQQVVRGDSAAYFCASSLGTPYEQYFGPGTRLTVT.

The chain employs TRBV28 and TRBJ1-1; 11 nucleotides align to TRBD1. The V and J ends lost 6 bases and 11 bases, in that order; junction bases with no gene match: 17. CDR1 is MDHEN, CDR2 SYDVKM, per germline. This CDR3 spans 16 amino acids. As DNA, the CDR3 is TGTGCCAGCAGCTCACCACCGGGACAGGGGGTGGTGGGGGCTTTCTTT. It codes for CASSSPPGQGVVGAFF.

The J gene is TRBJ2-7, the V gene TRBV6-5; no definite D call. Trimming removed 2 bases at V and 0 bases at J, with 8 bases between. CDR3 size: 14 residues. From germline, CDR1 is MNHEY and CDR2 SVGAGI. The CDR3 coding sequence is TGTGCCAGCAGTTACGACACTAACTCCTACGAGCAGTACTTC. Translating gives CASSYDTNSYEQYF.

The gene calls are TRBV4-3 and TRBJ1-2; 7 bases are a match to TRBD1. Germline V gene sequence: CDR1 LGHNA, CDR2 YSLEER. Trimming removed 3 bases from V and 0 bases from J; junction bases left unmatched: 1. The CDR3 consists of 14 residues. The CDR3 coding sequence is TGCGCCAGCAGCCAGGGGACAGCTAACTATGGCTACACCTTC. Translation gives CASSQGTANYGYTF.

This sequence joins TRBV11-2 and TRBJ1-3; D call uncertain. Trimming stripped 0 bases from V and 1 base from J, with 7 bases between. Germline-derived CDR1 and CDR2 are SGHAT and FQNNGV. The CDR3 is made up of 15 amino acids. CDR3 in DNA: TGTGCCAGCAGCTTAGACGACATATCTGGAAACACCATATATTTT. This sequence encodes CASSLDDISGNTIYF. The entire variable domain, with the rest obtained from reference TRBV11-2 and TRBJ1-3, is as follows: EAGVAQSPRYKIIEKRQSVAFWCNPISGHATLYWYQQILGQGPKLLIQFQNNGVVDDSQLPKDRFSAERLKGVDSTLKIQPAKLEDSAVYLCASSLDDISGNTIYFGEGSWLTVV.

The chain uses TRBV4-3 and TRBJ2-3; TRBD2 aligns across 9 bases. V lost 0 bases, J lost 2 bases, and 9 bases stayed unmatched. The germline CDR1 and CDR2 sequences are LGHNA and YSLEER. The CDR3 contains 18 residues. DNA for the CDR3: TGCGCCAGCAGCCAAGATCGCGGCGGGGGGGGATACACAGATACGCAGTATTTT. The encoded protein is CASSQDRGGGGYTDTQYF.

The chain is built from TRBV4-3 and TRBJ2-2, with 7 bases aligning to TRBD2. CDR1 is LGHNA and CDR2 is YSLEER in the germline V gene. V gave up 1 base and J gave up 5 bases; unmatched junction bases: 7. CDR3 length equals 16 residues. The CDR3 protein is CASSQALALGTGELFF. CDR3 DNA sequence: TGCGCCAGCAGCCAAGCACTAGCGCTGGGAACCGGGGAGCTGTTTTTT.

This clone was observed a few times. The chain is built from TRBV18 and TRBJ1-1; D remains unclear. In germline, CDR1 is KGHSH, CDR2 LQKENI. CDR3 length: 14 residues. V lost 2 bases to trimming and J lost 2 bases, with 9 bases between them. The CDR3 loop reads CASSPRNSNTEAFF. The DNA for the CDR3 is TGTGCCAGCTCACCAAGAAACAGCAACACTGAAGCTTTCTTT.

V is TRBV15 and J is TRBJ2-2; D not resolved. CDR1 and CDR2 from the germline V gene are LNHNV and YYDKDF (reference sequence). Deletions cut 0 bases from V and 2 bases from J, with 4 bases between. The CDR3 is 14 residues long. The CDR3 reads CATSRDRNTGELFF. The CDR3 DNA follows: TGTGCCACCAGCAGAGACAGAAACACCGGGGAGCTGTTTTTT.

The chain couples TRBV5-1 to TRBJ1-2, with a possible D match to TRBD1 (6 bases). CDR1 and CDR2 from the germline V gene are SGHRS and YFSETQ. CDR3 length: 16 residues. The V end lost 4 bases, the J end lost 4 bases, and 20 bases lay between the germline ends. The chain's CDR3 is CASSPKTGTRSYGYTF. CDR3 in DNA: TGCGCCAGCAGCCCGAAAACCGGGACACGGAGCTATGGCTACACCTTC.

The chain carries TRBV4-3 and TRBJ1-4; D is unresolved. Trimming cost V 1 base and J 4 bases, with 4 bases left between them. The CDR3 covers 13 residues. The V gene's germline CDR1 is LGHNA and CDR2 YSLEER. CDR3 sequence: CASSQGGNEKLFF. The CDR3 DNA reads as TGCGCCAGCAGCCAAGGCGGTAATGAAAAACTGTTTTTT.

The V and J genes are TRBV5-1 and TRBJ1-2, with D tentatively TRBD1 (5 bases). The CDR3 covers 15 residues. Between the trimmed V and J ends, which lost 0 bases and 4 bases, there was a span of 13 bases. From germline, CDR1 is SGHRS and CDR2 YFSETQ. The CDR3 sequence: CASSLAAGSSYGYTF. CDR3 in DNA: TGCGCCAGCAGCTTGGCCGCAGGGTCGAGCTATGGCTACACCTTC.

The rearrangement uses TRBV20-1 and TRBJ1-1; no definite D call. Germline loops: CDR1 DFQATT, CDR2 SNEGSKA (reference sequence). V gave up 2 bases and J gave up 6 bases, with 7 bases separating them. There are 11 residues in the CDR3. CDR3 DNA sequence: TGCAGTGCTAGAAGGTCCTCTGAAGCTTTCTTT. It is translated as CSARRSSEAFF.

The V call is TRBV30, the J call TRBJ2-6; 9 bases are shared with TRBD1. The V gene end was trimmed by 5 bases and the J gene end by 0 bases; junction bases not matched to a gene: 5. The CDR3 extends over 16 amino acids. The germline V gene encodes CDR1 GTSNPN and CDR2 SVGIG (reference sequence). The CDR3 is CAWEQGASSGANVLTF. CDR3 DNA: TGTGCCTGGGAACAGGGGGCGAGCTCTGGGGCCAACGTCCTGACTTTC.

The V call is TRBV20-1, the J call TRBJ1-1; D ambiguous. The length of the CDR3 is 11 residues. Trimming cost V 6 bases and J 0 bases, with 5 bases left between them. Germline CDR1 reads DFQATT; CDR2 reads SNEGSKA (reference sequence). The DNA of the CDR3 is TGCAGTGCAGTCCTGAACACTGAAGCTTTCTTT. Amino acids: CSAVLNTEAFF.

In nucleotides, the CDR3 is TGTGGGGGAGCCCGCCGCCAGGAGACCCAGTACTTC. Protein product: CGGARRQETQYF. V is TRBV21-1 and J is TRBJ2-5; TRBD2, as called in the table, went unchecked against the DNA. TRBV21-1 is annotated as a pseudogene. The CDR3 consists of 12 residues.